Listed here is a single T cell receptor beta chain. The antigen is unknown. This sample was taken from a study of shared clonotypes between healthy human individuals. Study-level points and caveats: The study drew on few donors, limiting represented genetic and exposure-history diversity. Lower generation probabilities were found for non-shared clonotypes than for those shared by all four donors.

The assay was immunoSEQ multiplex PCR, and TCRdb's table has in-frame clones only and misses some. The sample holds 1,400,000 or so clones, 97% to 99% seen once. This CDR3 has 15 amino acids. The V gene's germline CDR1 is SGHNT and CDR2 YENEEA. V lost 5 bases, J lost 2 bases, and 13 bases lay in between. Material: naive CD4+ T cells sorted from blood. Subset described: CD45RA+ positively selected. This clonotype originated in a man aged 25-40 years in good health. The chain is built from TRBV11-3 and TRBJ2-1; D may be TRBD1 (5 bases). CDR3 in amino acids: CASSSRQGPYNEQFF. In DNA form, the CDR3 reads TGTGCCAGCAGCAGCCGGCAGGGTCCCTACAATGAGCAGTTCTTC.